These T cell receptor beta chains were read from a single sample in a study of T cells expressing NK-cell markers. With the 5' RACE reads reprocessed, TCRdb shows one record per CDR3 protein and no DNA. This sample's clone table lists about 150,000 distinct CDR3 sequences. The material sequenced was blood T cells: a sorted CD56 or NKG2C T cell subset, CD4+ or CD8+ T cells, or bulk PBMC T cells (not recorded which). These receptors were obtained from a man between 18 and 29 years old in good health. Both conserved end residues are part of each CDR3.

V gene,J gene,CDR3 protein
TRBV6-5,TRBJ1-2,CASYRVNYGYTF
TRBV20-1,TRBJ2-3,CSARVISREDTDTQYF
TRBV6-5,TRBJ2-2,CASTHLSGELFF
TRBV5-1,TRBJ2-2,CASSFVGVAGELFF
TRBV20-1,TRBJ1-5,CSAPERRAPNQPQHF
TRBV29-1,TRBJ2-2,CSVETSGAGELFF
TRBV30,TRBJ2-7,CAWSGLAASSYEQYF
TRBV11-2,TRBJ2-3,CASSFLAGGLGDTQYF
TRBV6-1,TRBJ2-1,CASRNRDRPDNEQFF
TRBV4-1,TRBJ2-1,CASSQEDTYNEQFF
TRBV11-2,TRBJ2-3,CASSHGPGLAGATDTQYF
TRBV15,TRBJ2-1,CATSRAPNGGSNEQFF
TRBV29-1,TRBJ2-1,CSVETASSTYNEQFF
TRBV4-2,TRBJ2-1,CASSALAGGQYEQFF
TRBV4-2,TRBJ1-5,CASSLEVQLGDQPQHF
TRBV4-1,TRBJ2-2,CASSQTTSGRFTGELFF
TRBV12-3/TRBV12-4,TRBJ2-1,CASIHPTRANEQFF
TRBV11-2,TRBJ2-1,CASSALASTYNEQFF
TRBV7-2,TRBJ2-7,CASSSASGTIYEQYF
TRBV7-8,TRBJ2-3,CASSVGTGLYTDTQYF
TRBV2,TRBJ2-1,CASSENLGTNNEQFF
TRBV27,TRBJ1-1,CASSGLQGLMNTEAFF
TRBV7-6,TRBJ1-5,CASSLDISNQPQHF
TRBV6-5,TRBJ1-2,CASSYSGAGYTF
TRBV3-1,TRBJ2-5,CASSQGVVPYQETQYF
TRBV7-9,TRBJ1-5,CASSRGVGQPQHF
TRBV24-1,TRBJ2-3,CATSDLQLDTSTDTQYF
TRBV3-1,TRBJ2-7,CASSQGGGTYEQYF
TRBV9,TRBJ2-1,CASSAGAEQFF
TRBV20-1,TRBJ2-3,CSAIQGNTQYF
TRBV11-1,TRBJ1-1,CASSSAGEAFF
TRBV20-1,TRBJ2-7,CSARVPGTYYEQYF
TRBV5-1,TRBJ2-7,CASSFSSFGQGDEQYF
TRBV2,TRBJ2-7,CASSDWRALYEQYF
TRBV19,TRBJ1-1,CASSIGPSMNTEAFF
TRBV7-9,TRBJ2-5,CASRALGRQETQYF
TRBV7-9,TRBJ2-5,CASSPATGPRKETQYF
TRBV3-1,TRBJ2-2,CASSLDSTGELFF
TRBV4-1,TRBJ1-5,CASSQGQGIISQPQHF
TRBV12-3/TRBV12-4,TRBJ2-3,CASTAQGASPDTQYF
TRBV7-6,TRBJ2-1,CASSQRIGGKTVSGEQFF
TRBV6-5,TRBJ2-4,CASSYYRDGGLAKNIQYF
TRBV19,TRBJ1-1,CASSIPHPGTEAFF